These T cell receptor beta chains were read from a single sample in a study of T cell changes during pregnancy in multiple sclerosis. TCRdb keeps only in-frame clones here, not all; method: immunoSEQ multiplex PCR. The sample lists around 70,000 clones; more than 80% were seen once. The sequencing here drew on peripheral blood, taken in the second trimester of pregnancy. These TCRs come from a female donor in good health, enrolled as a control in a pregnancy study. CDR3s include the opening cysteine and the closing phenylalanine or tryptophan. The D gene is left open where the match is weak. A row's size may be missing; if present it is once, few, many or a size class.

DNA: TGTGCCAGCAGCCCACGGACAGTCACCGGGGAGCTGTTTTTT
CDR3: CASSPRTVTGELFF
size: -
J: TRBJ2-2
V: TRBV27
D: -

DNA: TGTGCCAGCTCACCACCAGCTACAGCCGCCGAGCAGTACTTC
CDR3: CASSPPATAAEQYF
size: -
J: TRBJ2-7
V: TRBV18
D: -

DNA: TGTGCCAGCAGCCTCTTATCACTAGCGGGGGGCACCACAGATACGCAGTATTTT
CDR3: CASSLLSLAGGTTDTQYF
size: -
J: TRBJ2-3
V: TRBV4-2
D: TRBD2

DNA: TGTGCCAGCAGCCACGCCAGTGACAGGTCGATGAACACTGAAGCTTTCTTT
CDR3: CASSHASDRSMNTEAFF
size: -
J: TRBJ1-1
V: TRBV4-2
D: -

DNA: TGTGCCAGCAGTGCAATCTCCGGGACAGAATATGGCTACACCTTC
CDR3: CASSAISGTEYGYTF
size: -
J: TRBJ1-2
V: TRBV25-1
D: TRBD1

DNA: TGTGCCAGCAGAGAGGGCGGGGAGCTGTTTTTT
CDR3: CASREGGELFF
size: once
J: TRBJ2-2
V: TRBV6-1
D: -

DNA: TGTGCCAGCAGCTCAAGACAGGGTGAGACCCAGTACTTC
CDR3: CASSSRQGETQYF
size: -
J: TRBJ2-5
V: TRBV7-8
D: TRBD1

DNA: TGTGCCAGCAGCTTGGTTTTTGGAGGTGAAAAACTGTTTTTT
CDR3: CASSLVFGGEKLFF
size: -
J: TRBJ1-4
V: TRBV5-6
D: -

DNA: TGTGCCAGCAGCTTAAACCCCGACAAATATGGCTACACCTTC
CDR3: CASSLNPDKYGYTF
size: -
J: TRBJ1-2
V: TRBV7-9
D: -

DNA: TGTGCCAGCAGCTTATTCAGCGGGCCAACCTACGAGCAGTACTTC
CDR3: CASSLFSGPTYEQYF
size: -
J: TRBJ2-7
V: TRBV7-2
D: -